These T cell receptor beta chains were read from a single sample in a study of blood T cell repertoires in COVID-19. Data came from immunoSEQ multiplex PCR; TCRdb stores just in-frame clones and leaves some out. The data contain approximately 270,000 clones, around 90% of them singletons. The material sequenced was peripheral blood. Every receptor here comes from a man at least 80 years old with acute or convalescent COVID-19. The CDR3 runs from the conserved cysteine through the conserved F or W. D genes are given only for firm matches. Expanded clones get a size class; other rows say once, few or many, or leave the size out.

J: TRBJ1-2
D: .
size: .
V: TRBV3-1/TRBV3-2
length: 14
CDR3: CASSPPVGSYGYTF
DNA: TGTGCCAGCAGCCCCCCTGTGGGGAGCTATGGCTACACCTTC

J: TRBJ1-2
D: TRBD1
size: .
V: TRBV6-6
length: 14
CDR3: CASRDGTEVLGYTF
DNA: TGTGCCAGCAGGGACGGGACAGAGGTTTTAGGCTACACCTTC

J: TRBJ1-1
D: TRBD1
size: once
V: TRBV29-1
length: 13
CDR3: CSAVQGFSTEAFF
DNA: TGCAGCGCTGTACAGGGGTTCAGCACTGAAGCTTTCTTT

J: TRBJ1-3
D: .
size: .
V: TRBV7-6
length: 14
CDR3: CASSASSSGNTIYF
DNA: TGTGCCAGCAGCGCGTCGAGCTCTGGAAACACCATATATTTT

J: TRBJ2-4
D: TRBD2
size: .
V: TRBV28
length: 16
CDR3: CASSPIAGGPANIQYF
DNA: TGTGCCAGCAGCCCTATAGCGGGGGGGCCCGCAAACATTCAGTACTTC

J: TRBJ2-4
D: .
size: once
V: TRBV5-5
length: 15
CDR3: CASSSDRLAKNIQYF
DNA: TGTGCCAGCAGCTCTGACAGGCTAGCCAAAAACATTCAGTACTTC

J: TRBJ1-5
D: .
size: .
V: TRBV5-6
length: 16
CDR3: CASSSLRGYSNQPQHF
DNA: TGTGCCAGCAGCTCTCTTAGGGGATATAGCAATCAGCCCCAGCATTTT

J: TRBJ2-1
D: .
size: .
V: TRBV5-1
length: 15
CDR3: CASSLSSGLYNEQFF
DNA: TGCGCCAGCAGCTTATCAAGCGGCTTATACAATGAGCAGTTCTTC

J: TRBJ2-1
D: .
size: .
V: TRBV5-1
length: 15
CDR3: CASSLIADPRNEQFF
DNA: TGCGCCAGCAGCTTAATCGCGGATCCGCGGAATGAGCAGTTCTTC

J: TRBJ1-1
D: TRBD1
size: .
V: TRBV10-3
length: 16
CDR3: CATSFPGQGANTEAFF
DNA: TGTGCCACCTCGTTTCCGGGACAGGGGGCGAACACTGAAGCTTTCTTT

J: TRBJ2-3
D: .
size: .
V: TRBV6-5
length: 15
CDR3: CASSYVESGTDTQYF
DNA: TGTGCCAGCAGTTACGTAGAGTCTGGCACAGATACGCAGTATTTT

J: TRBJ2-2
D: TRBD1
size: .
V: TRBV6-2/TRBV6-3
length: 15
CDR3: CASSRTGDSTGELFF
DNA: TGTGCCAGCAGTCGGACAGGGGACTCCACCGGGGAGCTGTTTTTT

J: TRBJ1-3
D: .
size: .
V: TRBV29-1
length: 13
CDR3: CSVVWQAGNTIYF
DNA: TGCAGCGTTGTGTGGCAGGCTGGAAACACCATATATTTT

J: TRBJ2-7
D: .
size: once
V: TRBV28
length: 13
CDR3: CASSSRSRAGQYF
DNA: TGTGCCAGCAGTTCCCGATCGAGAGCGGGGCAGTACTTC

J: TRBJ1-6
D: .
size: .
V: TRBV5-6
length: 15
CDR3: CASRAGLGKSSPLHF
DNA: TGTGCCAGCAGGGCGGGGCTGGGAAAAAGTTCACCCCTCCACTTT

J: TRBJ2-2
D: TRBD1
size: .
V: TRBV29-1
length: 14
CDR3: CSVLGQGSTGELFF
DNA: TGCAGCGTTTTAGGACAGGGTAGCACCGGGGAGCTGTTTTTT

J: TRBJ2-2
D: TRBD2
size: .
V: TRBV11-2
length: 16
CDR3: CASSWTSGSRTGELFF
DNA: TGTGCCAGCAGCTGGACTAGCGGGAGTCGTACCGGGGAGCTGTTTTTT

J: TRBJ2-7
D: TRBD2
size: .
V: TRBV7-2
length: 15
CDR3: CASSLGLAGGYEQYF
DNA: TGTGCCAGCAGCTTAGGGCTAGCGGGAGGATACGAGCAGTACTTC

J: TRBJ2-5
D: .
size: .
V: TRBV7-9
length: 14
CDR3: CASSFSAEGKTQYF
DNA: TGTGCCAGCAGCTTCTCAGCGGAGGGAAAGACCCAGTACTTC

J: TRBJ1-3
D: .
size: .
V: TRBV6-5
length: 15
CDR3: CASTGDRVSGNTIYF
DNA: TGTGCCAGCACAGGGGACCGGGTCTCTGGAAACACCATATATTTT

J: TRBJ1-3
D: TRBD1
size: .
V: TRBV18
length: 15
CDR3: CASSLQTGSGNTIYF
DNA: TGTGCCAGCTCGCTACAGACAGGGTCCGGAAACACCATATATTTT

J: TRBJ2-2
D: .
size: .
V: TRBV5-1
length: 13
CDR3: CASSFDYTGELFF
DNA: TGCGCCAGCAGCTTCGACTACACCGGGGAGCTGTTTTTT

J: TRBJ1-5
D: TRBD1
size: few
V: TRBV7-2
length: 15
CDR3: CASSRAGTGYQPQHF
DNA: TGTGCCAGCAGCAGAGCCGGGACAGGGTATCAGCCCCAGCATTTT

J: TRBJ1-3
D: TRBD1
size: .
V: TRBV6-5
length: 13
CDR3: CASSRGQGNTIYF
DNA: TGTGCCAGCAGTCGGGGACAGGGAAACACCATATATTTT

J: TRBJ1-2
D: .
size: .
V: TRBV14
length: 14
CDR3: CASSPSGTRGGYTF
DNA: TGTGCCAGCAGCCCTTCCGGGACAAGAGGGGGCTACACCTTC

J: TRBJ1-2
D: TRBD1
size: .
V: TRBV19
length: 17
CDR3: CASSSRQGPRANYGYTF
DNA: TGTGCCAGTAGTTCTAGACAGGGGCCTAGAGCTAACTATGGCTACACCTTC

J: TRBJ1-1
D: .
size: few
V: TRBV5-1
length: 16
CDR3: CASSGEPELMNTEAFF
DNA: TGCGCCAGCAGCGGGGAGCCCGAGCTAATGAACACTGAAGCTTTCTTT

J: TRBJ2-5
D: .
size: .
V: TRBV24-1
length: 12
CDR3: CATQGNEETQYF
DNA: TGTGCCACCCAGGGGAATGAAGAGACCCAGTACTTC

J: TRBJ2-2
D: TRBD2
size: few
V: TRBV14
length: 16
CDR3: CASSQRVAGNTGELFF
DNA: TGTGCCAGCAGCCAAAGAGTAGCGGGGAACACCGGGGAGCTGTTTTTT

J: TRBJ2-2
D: .
size: .
V: TRBV28
length: 15
CDR3: CASSSPPSYTGELFF
DNA: TGTGCCAGCAGTTCCCCCCCTAGTTACACCGGGGAGCTGTTTTTT

J: TRBJ1-2
D: .
size: few
V: TRBV21-1
length: 18
CDR3: CASSSMRTGLKGSYGYTF
DNA: TGTGCCAGCAGCTCTATGAGGACAGGGCTTAAAGGGAGCTATGGCTACACCTTC

J: TRBJ1-1
D: .
size: .
V: TRBV6-6
length: 14
CDR3: CASTTGTPMAEAFF
DNA: TGTGCCAGCACTACGGGGACACCTATGGCTGAAGCTTTCTTT

J: TRBJ2-7
D: .
size: .
V: TRBV7-8
length: 17
CDR3: CASSLVGQDPYTYEQYF
DNA: TGTGCCAGCAGCTTAGTGGGGCAGGACCCCTACACCTACGAGCAGTACTTC

J: TRBJ1-2
D: TRBD1
size: .
V: TRBV28
length: 15
CDR3: CASSLWGTGVNGYTF
DNA: TGTGCCAGCAGTTTATGGGGGACAGGGGTCAATGGCTACACCTTC

J: TRBJ2-1
D: TRBD2
size: .
V: TRBV5-4
length: 15
CDR3: CASSTSGGGYNEQFF
DNA: TGTGCCAGCAGCACAAGCGGGGGGGGCTACAATGAGCAGTTCTTC

J: TRBJ1-1
D: .
size: .
V: TRBV5-1
length: 13
CDR3: CASSSQLNTEAFF
DNA: TGCGCCAGCAGCTCCCAGTTGAACACTGAAGCTTTCTTT

J: TRBJ1-4
D: .
size: .
V: TRBV15
length: 15
CDR3: CATSGRKGGTEKLFF
DNA: TGTGCCACCAGCGGGAGAAAGGGGGGGACTGAAAAACTGTTTTTT

J: TRBJ1-2
D: TRBD1
size: .
V: TRBV5-4
length: 16
CDR3: CASSLDGQGAHYGYTF
DNA: TGTGCCAGCAGCTTGGACGGACAGGGGGCTCACTATGGCTACACCTTC

J: TRBJ2-7
D: TRBD1
size: .
V: TRBV7-2
length: 12
CDR3: CASSSQGYEQYF
DNA: TGTGCCAGCAGCTCACAGGGGTACGAGCAGTACTTC

J: TRBJ2-3
D: .
size: few
V: TRBV10-1
length: 14
CDR3: CASLPGGRSDTQYF
DNA: TGCGCCAGTTTACCAGGGGGGCGATCGGATACGCAGTATTTT

J: TRBJ1-2
D: TRBD1
size: .
V: TRBV25-1
length: 13
CDR3: CASRGTGNYGYTF
DNA: TGTGCCAGCAGGGGGACAGGGAACTATGGCTACACCTTC

J: TRBJ1-5
D: .
size: .
V: TRBV28
length: 13
CDR3: CATSGRVNQPQHF
DNA: TGTGCCACCTCAGGTCGTGTGAATCAGCCCCAGCATTTT

J: TRBJ2-5
D: .
size: .
V: TRBV5-1
length: 14
CDR3: CASSWGEARETQYF
DNA: TGCGCCAGCAGCTGGGGAGAGGCTCGGGAGACCCAGTACTTC

J: TRBJ2-5
D: .
size: .
V: TRBV27
length: 14
CDR3: CASSLDGTQETQYF
DNA: TGTGCCAGCAGTCTCGACGGGACTCAAGAGACCCAGTACTTC

J: TRBJ2-1
D: TRBD2
size: .
V: TRBV6-2/TRBV6-3
length: 14
CDR3: CASSPGTSGVRQFF
DNA: TGTGCCAGCAGCCCCGGGACTAGCGGGGTAAGGCAGTTCTTC

J: TRBJ2-1
D: .
size: .
V: TRBV18
length: 14
CDR3: CASSPSAGDNEQFF
DNA: TGTGCCAGCTCACCATCGGCAGGGGACAATGAGCAGTTCTTC

J: TRBJ2-2
D: TRBD1
size: once
V: TRBV19
length: 15
CDR3: CASTTTGGNTGELFF
DNA: TGTGCCAGTACCACAACAGGGGGTAACACCGGGGAGCTGTTTTTT

J: TRBJ1-1
D: .
size: .
V: TRBV6-5
length: 14
CDR3: CASSYAQIYTEAFF
DNA: TGTGCCAGCAGTTACGCCCAGATATACACTGAAGCTTTCTTT